The sequence of this TCR beta chain was determined in a study of blood T cell repertoires in COVID-19. Background on the study: The United States, Italy and Spain supplied acute and convalescent COVID-19 samples. From T cells, B-cell-depleted T cells, or PBMCs came the material, which was cDNA or gDNA.

The germline V gene has CDR1 WNHNN and CDR2 SYGVQD (reference sequence). With 6 bases clipped from V and 9 bases from J, the junction kept 12 bases outside the gene matches. The CDR3 is 17 amino acids. Original processing methods: Estimation of nucleated cell counts was performed using reference gene primer amplification. Here immunoSEQ multiplex PCR was the method, and the copy in TCRdb shows in-frame clones only, minus some. V, J and clone size reflect that table, while D and trimming were determined from the DNA. The sample has around 110,000 clones; approximately 90% are singletons. The clonotype was recovered from a human donor with active COVID-19. The donor label of this sample is uncertain. Specimen: peripheral blood. The chain links TRBV10-1 to TRBJ2-1; 15 positions match TRBD2. The CDR3 DNA follows: TGCGCCAGCAGCCCCGGACTAGCGGGGGGGCGTTCGGGTGAGCAGTTCTTC. Encoded protein: CASSPGLAGGRSGEQFF.